Below are 13 T cell receptor beta chains sequenced from a single sample in a study of cytomegalovirus exposure and HLA in healthy donors (dated by TCRdb to 2017 to 2019). Library generation was performed with the immunoSEQ multiplex PCR assay. For the multiplex PCR, a mixture combining 60 forward primers for TCR Vbeta segments and 13 reverse primers for TCR Jbeta segments was used. This is the immuneACCESS table as TCRdb keeps it, with only in-frame sequences that have V and J called. A part of the clones is gone; compared with another copy, unresolved V genes explain less than half, and the rest is unexplained. The sample yields about 82,000 clones; roughly 80% were counted once. Of the sample, about 6% is held by the ten largest clones. Sequenced input: PBMCs. The receptors were gathered from a woman aged 45-65 years in good health and CMV-seropositive.

The J gene is TRBJ2-1, the V gene TRBV5-1; TRBD2 is a possible D gene (6 bases). V was clipped by 7 bases and J by 4 bases, with 12 bases between them. There are 13 residues in the CDR3. CDR1 is SGHRS, CDR2 YFSETQ, per germline. CDR3 coding DNA: TGCGCCAGCCGGGGGACCGAGTACAATGAGCAGTTCTTC. Amino acid sequence: CASRGTEYNEQFF.

The chain combines TRBV15 with TRBJ2-7; D is undetermined. Germline V gives CDR1 LNHNV, CDR2 YYDKDF (reference sequence). The CDR3 runs to 13 residues. Trimming shortened V by 1 base and J by 0 bases, and 4 bases separated the two germline ends. The CDR3 is CATSRGGSYEQYF. The CDR3 DNA is TGTGCCACCAGCAGAGGCGGCTCCTACGAGCAGTACTTC. Full variable domain (missing parts from reference TRBV15 and TRBJ2-7): DAMVIQNPRYQVTQFGKPVTLSCSQTLNHNVMYWYQQKSSQAPKLLFHYYDKDFNNEADTPDNFQSRRPNTSFCFLDIRSPGLGDTAMYLCATSRGGSYEQYFGPGTRLTVT.

The rearrangement links TRBV19 to TRBJ2-3; 13 positions agree with TRBD2. The CDR3 sequence is 18 residues long. V shed 5 bases and J 0 bases; nucleotides not matched to a gene: 8. CDR1 is LNHDA, CDR2 SQIVND, per germline (reference sequence). The CDR3 here is CASSPPTSGRSSTDTQYF. CDR3 nucleotide sequence: TGTGCCAGTAGTCCTCCGACTAGCGGGAGGTCTAGCACAGATACGCAGTATTTT.

V is TRBV7-3 and J is TRBJ1-4; D is possibly TRBD1 (6 bases). CDR1 is SGHTA, CDR2 FQGTGA, per germline. The germline V and J ends were trimmed by 1 base and 4 bases, with 16 bases remaining between them. The CDR3 has 17 residues. Here the CDR3 DNA reads TGTGCCAGCAGCTTAAAAGGCAGGGGTCCCCTTAATGAAAAACTGTTTTTT. Translating gives CASSLKGRGPLNEKLFF.

The chain couples TRBV11-2 to TRBJ2-2; possible D gene TRBD2, 7 bases. This CDR3 has 15 amino acids. The germline V gene encodes CDR1 SGHAT and CDR2 FQNNGV. V was pared by 3 bases and J by 7 bases, with 15 bases between. In nucleotides, the CDR3 is TGTGCCAGCAGCTTTGGGGGAGGGGACATCGGGGAGCTGTTTTTT. Encoded protein: CASSFGGGDIGELFF.

The chain joins TRBV21-1 to TRBJ2-7; TRBD2 reflects the table's D call only, with no check against the DNA. TRBV21-1 is listed as a pseudogene. The CDR3 runs to 14 residues. The CDR3 bases are TGTGCCAGCCAGCAATTGGGGAGGGGCTACGAGCAGTACTTC. Translating gives CASQQLGRGYEQYF.

The gene calls are TRBV18 and TRBJ1-5, with D maybe TRBD1 (5 bases). V lost 6 bases to trimming and J lost 1 base, with 13 bases between them. Germline CDR1 reads KGHSH; CDR2 reads LQKENI. The CDR3 spans 15 residues. CDR3 in DNA: TGTGCCAGCTCCTCGCAGGGACTCAGCAATCAGCCCCAGCATTTT. Translation gives CASSSQGLSNQPQHF.

CDR3 coding DNA: TGCAGCGCGACAGGGGGGGACGAGACCCAGTACTTC. Translating gives CSATGGDETQYF. The V call is TRBV29-1, the J call TRBJ2-5, with TRBD1 matching 9 bases. The V segment lost 7 bases and the J segment 5 bases; nucleotides outside the gene matches: 5. Germline V gene sequence: CDR1 SQVTM, CDR2 ANQGSEA. The CDR3 covers 12 residues.

CDR3 residues: CASNQRRTGELFF. The CDR3 DNA reads TGTGCCAGCAACCAGCGGCGCACCGGGGAGCTGTTTTTT. The chain combines TRBV6-5 with TRBJ2-2; D is possibly TRBD2 (5 bases). Germline V gene data show CDR1 as MNHEY and CDR2 as SVGAGI. This CDR3 region has 13 residues. Trimming took 7 bases from V and 4 from J, leaving 10 bases between them.

The chain couples TRBV19 to TRBJ1-1, with D possibly matching TRBD1 (6 bases). Trimming stripped 4 bases from V and 4 bases from J, with 13 bases between. Looked up from germline, CDR1 is LNHDA and CDR2 is SQIVND (reference sequence). CDR3 length: 14 residues. In nucleotides, the CDR3 is TGTGCCAGTAGTAGGACAGCGGGAGTCACTGAAGCTTTCTTT. Protein product: CASSRTAGVTEAFF.

The CDR3 spells CSVRGAGVTGELFF. CDR3 in DNA: TGCAGCGTCCGTGGGGCAGGCGTCACCGGGGAGCTGTTTTTT. J is TRBJ2-2 and V is TRBV29-1; perhaps TRBD1 as D (5 bases). V lost 6 bases to trimming and J lost 4 bases, with 15 bases between them. Germline V gives CDR1 SQVTM, CDR2 ANQGSEA. This CDR3 is 14 amino acids long.

There are a few counts of this clone. The chain is built from TRBV4-2 and TRBJ2-1; 11 bases agree with TRBD2. The germline gives CDR1 LGHNA, CDR2 YNFKEQ. The V segment lost 10 bases and the J segment 8 bases; nucleotides outside the gene matches: 13. The CDR3 length is 15 residues. CDR3 nucleotides: TGTGCCACCGGGAGAGGGCTAGCGGGGGGCGATGAGCAGTTCTTC. Residues: CATGRGLAGGDEQFF.

The J gene is TRBJ2-1, the V gene TRBV30, with D maybe TRBD2 (7 bases). The CDR3 is 17 residues long. Trimming removed 6 bases from V and 6 bases from J, with 27 bases in between. Germline V gene data show CDR1 as GTSNPN and CDR2 as SVGIG (reference sequence). The CDR3 bases are TGTGCCTGCCCGCCGGCGGGGGCTCGGGCGCTCATCAATGAGCAGTTCTTC. As protein: CACPPAGARALINEQFF.